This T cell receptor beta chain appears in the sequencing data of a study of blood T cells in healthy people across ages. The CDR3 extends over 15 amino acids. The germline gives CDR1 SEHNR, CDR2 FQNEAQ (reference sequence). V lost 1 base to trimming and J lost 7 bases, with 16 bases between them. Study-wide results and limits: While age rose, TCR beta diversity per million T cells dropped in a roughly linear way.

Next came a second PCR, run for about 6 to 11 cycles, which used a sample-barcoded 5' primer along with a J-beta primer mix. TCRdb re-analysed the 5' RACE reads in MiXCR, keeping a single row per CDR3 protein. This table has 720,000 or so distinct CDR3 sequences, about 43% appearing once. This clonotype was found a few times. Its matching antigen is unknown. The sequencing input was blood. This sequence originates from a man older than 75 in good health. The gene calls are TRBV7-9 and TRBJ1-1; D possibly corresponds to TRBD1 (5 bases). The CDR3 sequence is CASSLERGLTGEAFF. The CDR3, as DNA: TGTGCCAGCAGCTTAGAGCGGGGCCTTACGGGTGAAGCTTTCTTT.